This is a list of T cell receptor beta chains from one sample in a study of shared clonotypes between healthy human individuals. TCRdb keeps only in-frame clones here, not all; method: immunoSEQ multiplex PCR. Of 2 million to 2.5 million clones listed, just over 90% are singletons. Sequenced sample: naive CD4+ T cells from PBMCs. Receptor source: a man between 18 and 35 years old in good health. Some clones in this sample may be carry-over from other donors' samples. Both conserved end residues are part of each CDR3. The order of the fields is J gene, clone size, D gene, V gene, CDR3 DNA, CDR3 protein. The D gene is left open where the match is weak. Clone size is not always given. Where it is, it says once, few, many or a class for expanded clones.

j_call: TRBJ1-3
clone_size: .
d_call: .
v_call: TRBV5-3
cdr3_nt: TGTGCCAGAAGCTTGCCGTTGGGGGAGGCTGGAAACACCATATATTTT
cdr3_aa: CARSLPLGEAGNTIYF

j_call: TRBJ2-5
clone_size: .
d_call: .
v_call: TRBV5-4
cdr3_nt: TGTGCCAGCAGCTTGAGGTTACGGGGAGAGACCCAGTACTTC
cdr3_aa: CASSLRLRGETQYF

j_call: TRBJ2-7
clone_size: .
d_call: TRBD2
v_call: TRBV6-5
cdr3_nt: TGTGCCAGCAGTTCCACGACTAGCGGTTACGAGCAGTACTTC
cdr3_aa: CASSSTTSGYEQYF

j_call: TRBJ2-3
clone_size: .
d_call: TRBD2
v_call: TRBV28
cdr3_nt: TGTGCCAGCAGCCCCCCGGAGGGAGCGGGGACCACAGATACGCAGTATTTT
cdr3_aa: CASSPPEGAGTTDTQYF

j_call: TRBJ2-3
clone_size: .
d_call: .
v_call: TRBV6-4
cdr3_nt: TGTGCCAGCTCTTCGCTTCGATCAGATACGCAGTATTTT
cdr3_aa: CASSSLRSDTQYF

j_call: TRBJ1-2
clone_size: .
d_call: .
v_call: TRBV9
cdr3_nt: TGTGCCAGCGTAGGTCAGGGGAGCTATGGCTACACCTTC
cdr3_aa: CASVGQGSYGYTF

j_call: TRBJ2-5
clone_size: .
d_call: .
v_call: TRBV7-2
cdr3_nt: TGTGCCAGCAGCTTAGCCCGCGGAGGGGGTTTGGGGACCCAGTACTTC
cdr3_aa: CASSLARGGGLGTQYF

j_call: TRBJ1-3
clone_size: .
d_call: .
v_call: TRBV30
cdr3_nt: TGTGCCTGGAGTGTATTAACCGGGAGGAGGTACACCATATATTTT
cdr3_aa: CAWSVLTGRRYTIYF

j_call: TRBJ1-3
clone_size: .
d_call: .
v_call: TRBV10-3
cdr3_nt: TGTGCCATCAGAAGACAAGGCTCTGGAAACACCATATATTTT
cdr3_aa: CAIRRQGSGNTIYF

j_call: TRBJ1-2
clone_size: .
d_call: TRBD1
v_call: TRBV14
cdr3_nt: TGTGCCAGCAGCCAAGTAGGACAGGGGGCGAGGGGCTACACCTTC
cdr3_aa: CASSQVGQGARGYTF

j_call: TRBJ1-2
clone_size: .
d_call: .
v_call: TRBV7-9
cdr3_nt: TGTGCCAGCAGCTTCGGGGTTAACTATGGCTACACCTTC
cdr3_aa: CASSFGVNYGYTF

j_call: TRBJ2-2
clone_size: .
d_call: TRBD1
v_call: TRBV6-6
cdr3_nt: TGTGCCAGCAGTCAGGGACAGCCTGCCACCGGGGAGCTGTTTTTT
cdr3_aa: CASSQGQPATGELFF

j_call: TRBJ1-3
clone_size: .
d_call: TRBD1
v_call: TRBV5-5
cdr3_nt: TGTGCCAGCAGCTTAACAGGGGTCGGTGGAAACACCATATATTTT
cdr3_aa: CASSLTGVGGNTIYF

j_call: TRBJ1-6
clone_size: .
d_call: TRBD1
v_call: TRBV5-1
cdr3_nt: TGCGCCAGCAGCTTGGCAGGGACAGCTACCTATAATTCACCCCTCCACTTT
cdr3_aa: CASSLAGTATYNSPLHF

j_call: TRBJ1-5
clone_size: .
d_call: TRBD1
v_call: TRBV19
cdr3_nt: TGTGCCAGTAGTATCAGGGGGTCACCCAATAGCAATCAGCCCCAGCATTTT
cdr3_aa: CASSIRGSPNSNQPQHF

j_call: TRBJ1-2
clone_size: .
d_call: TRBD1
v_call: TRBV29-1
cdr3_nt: TGCAGCGTGGAGGCCGGACAGGGGAGCTATGGCTACACCTTC
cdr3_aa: CSVEAGQGSYGYTF

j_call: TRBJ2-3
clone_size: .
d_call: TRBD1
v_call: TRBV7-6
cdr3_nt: TGTGCCAGCAGCTTAGGGACAGGGAGCACAGATACGCAGTATTTT
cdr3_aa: CASSLGTGSTDTQYF

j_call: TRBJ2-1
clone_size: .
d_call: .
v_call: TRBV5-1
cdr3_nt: TGCGCCAGCAGCTTGCCCGGGGATGAGCAGTTCTTC
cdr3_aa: CASSLPGDEQFF

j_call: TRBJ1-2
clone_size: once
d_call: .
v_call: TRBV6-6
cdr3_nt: TGTGCCAGCTTTGGGTCAGGGGCGGAAAAAAACTATGGCTACACCTTC
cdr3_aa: CASFGSGAEKNYGYTF

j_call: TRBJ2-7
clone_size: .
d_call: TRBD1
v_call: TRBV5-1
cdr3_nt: TGCGCCAGCAGCTTGGCCGCTCAAAACTGGGACAGGTCCTACGAGCAGTACTTC
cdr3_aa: CASSLAAQNWDRSYEQYF

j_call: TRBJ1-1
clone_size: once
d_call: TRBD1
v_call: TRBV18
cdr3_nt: TGTGCCAGCTCACTCAACGAGGGGGCTGACACTGAAGCTTTCTTT
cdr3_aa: CASSLNEGADTEAFF

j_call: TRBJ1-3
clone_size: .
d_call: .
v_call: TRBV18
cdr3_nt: TGTGCCAGCTCACCACAGATGGAGCATGGAAACACCATATATTTT
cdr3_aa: CASSPQMEHGNTIYF

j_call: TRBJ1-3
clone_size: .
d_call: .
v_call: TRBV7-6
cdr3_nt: TGTGCCAGCAGCTTAGGAGTCTCTGGAAACACCATATATTTT
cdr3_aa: CASSLGVSGNTIYF

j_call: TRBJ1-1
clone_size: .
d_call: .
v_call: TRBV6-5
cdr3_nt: TGTGCCAGCAGTCAAGGACCAAAACGGGGAGCTTTCTTT
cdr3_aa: CASSQGPKRGAFF

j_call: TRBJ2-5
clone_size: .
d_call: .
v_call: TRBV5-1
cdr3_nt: TGCGCCAGCAGCTTGGGAGGGACAAACCAAGAGACCCAGTACTTC
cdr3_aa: CASSLGGTNQETQYF

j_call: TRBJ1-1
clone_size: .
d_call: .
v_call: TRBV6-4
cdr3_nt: TGTGCCAGTAGCCAAGACAGGACGAACACTGAAGCTTTCTTT
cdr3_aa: CASSQDRTNTEAFF

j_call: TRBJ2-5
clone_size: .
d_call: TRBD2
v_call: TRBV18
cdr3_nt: TGTGCCAGCTCACCGCTACGGACTAGCGGGAGTCGTGGCGGGGAGACCCAGTACTTC
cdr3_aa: CASSPLRTSGSRGGETQYF

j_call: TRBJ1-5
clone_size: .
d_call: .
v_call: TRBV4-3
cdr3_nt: TGCGCCAGCAGCCTCAGGAGAGGCAATCAGCCCCAGCATTTT
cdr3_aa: CASSLRRGNQPQHF

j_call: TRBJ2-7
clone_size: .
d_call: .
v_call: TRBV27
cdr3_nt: TGTGCCAGCAGTTCCCGGGGATACGAGCAGTACTTC
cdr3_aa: CASSSRGYEQYF

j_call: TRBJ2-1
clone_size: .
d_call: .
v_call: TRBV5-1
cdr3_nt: TGCGCCAGCAGCTTGGGATTTCAAAGGGGCAATGAGCAGTTCTTC
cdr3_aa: CASSLGFQRGNEQFF

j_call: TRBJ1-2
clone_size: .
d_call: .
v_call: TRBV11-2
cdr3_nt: TGTGCCAGCAGCCCCGGGGTCTATGGCTACACCTTC
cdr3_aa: CASSPGVYGYTF

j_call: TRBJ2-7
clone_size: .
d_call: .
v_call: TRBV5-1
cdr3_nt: TGCGCCAGCAGCTTTGGACAGGCGGGGAGCTCCTACGAGCAGTACTTC
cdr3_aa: CASSFGQAGSSYEQYF

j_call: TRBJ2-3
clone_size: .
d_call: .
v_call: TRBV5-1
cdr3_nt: TGCGCCAGCACCAAAAACCTCCGGGTCGCCAGCACAGATACGCAGTATTTT
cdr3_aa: CASTKNLRVASTDTQYF

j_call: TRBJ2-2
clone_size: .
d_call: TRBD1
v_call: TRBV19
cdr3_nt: TGTGCCAGTAGTCCAGGACAGGGGCGATCCGGGGAGCTGTTTTTT
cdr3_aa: CASSPGQGRSGELFF

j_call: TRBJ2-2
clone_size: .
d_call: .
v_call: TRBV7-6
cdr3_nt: TGTGCCAGCAGCCCACAAACAACCCTGAACACCGGGGAGCTGTTTTTT
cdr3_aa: CASSPQTTLNTGELFF

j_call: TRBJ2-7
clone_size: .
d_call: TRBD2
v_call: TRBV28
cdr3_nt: TGTGCCAGCAGTTTGGCAGCTAGCGGGACCTACGAGCAGTACTTC
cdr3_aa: CASSLAASGTYEQYF

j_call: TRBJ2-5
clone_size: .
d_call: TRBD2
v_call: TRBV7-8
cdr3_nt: TGTGCCAGCAGCTTTAGCGGGACCCGGGAGACCCAGTACTTC
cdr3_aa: CASSFSGTRETQYF

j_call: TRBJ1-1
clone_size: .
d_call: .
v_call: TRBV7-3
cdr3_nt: TGTGCCAGTGCCCGAGGGGGGATTAACACTGAAGCTTTCTTT
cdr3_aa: CASARGGINTEAFF

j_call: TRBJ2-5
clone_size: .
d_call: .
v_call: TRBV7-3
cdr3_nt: TGTGCCAGCAGCGACGATAGCACGTACCAAGAGACCCAGTACTTC
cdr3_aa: CASSDDSTYQETQYF

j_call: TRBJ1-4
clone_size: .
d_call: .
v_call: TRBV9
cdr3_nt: TGTGCCAGCAGCCCCCAAGGGTCTACTGAGGAAAAACTGTTTTTT
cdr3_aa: CASSPQGSTEEKLFF

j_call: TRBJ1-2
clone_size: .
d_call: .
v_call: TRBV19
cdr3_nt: TGTGCCAGTAGTATGCCGCAGGGATCGTATGGCTACACCTTC
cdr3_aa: CASSMPQGSYGYTF

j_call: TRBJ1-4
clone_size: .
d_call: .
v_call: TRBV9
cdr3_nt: TGTGCCAGCAGCGTAGGACGTCCCGCAACTAATGAAAAACTGTTTTTT
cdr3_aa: CASSVGRPATNEKLFF

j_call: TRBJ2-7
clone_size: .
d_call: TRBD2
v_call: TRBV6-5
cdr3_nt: TGTGCCAGCAGCCCGTGGGGGAGGGGCTCCTACGAGCAGTACTTC
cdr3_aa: CASSPWGRGSYEQYF

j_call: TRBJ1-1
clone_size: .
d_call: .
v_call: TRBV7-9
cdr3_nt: TGTGCCAGCAGCTTACTACCTTCAGGGACGGGCACTGAAGCTTTCTTT
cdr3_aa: CASSLLPSGTGTEAFF

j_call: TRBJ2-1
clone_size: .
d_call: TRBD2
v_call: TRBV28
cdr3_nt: TGTGCCAGCAGTTTAGTGGCGGGAGCCTACAATGAGCAGTTCTTC
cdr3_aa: CASSLVAGAYNEQFF

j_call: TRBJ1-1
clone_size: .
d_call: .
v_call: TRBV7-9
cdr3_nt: TGTGCCAGCAGCTTAGGGGGGGCCACTGAAGCTTTCTTT
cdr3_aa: CASSLGGATEAFF

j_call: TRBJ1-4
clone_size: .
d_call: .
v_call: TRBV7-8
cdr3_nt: TGTGCCAGCAGCCCCGCGCGTTTGGGTGAAAAACTGTTTTTT
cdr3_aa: CASSPARLGEKLFF

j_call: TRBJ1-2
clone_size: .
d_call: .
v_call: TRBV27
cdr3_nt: TGTGCCAGCAGTTTAGATAGAGGGGCGGGGGGCTACACCTTC
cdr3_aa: CASSLDRGAGGYTF

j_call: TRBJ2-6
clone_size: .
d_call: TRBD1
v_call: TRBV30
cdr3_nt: TGTGCCTGGAGACCTCTACAGGGGGCCGGGTCTGGGGCCAACGTCCTGACTTTC
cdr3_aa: CAWRPLQGAGSGANVLTF

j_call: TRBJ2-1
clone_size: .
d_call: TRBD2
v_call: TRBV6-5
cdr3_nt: TGTGCCAGCAGTTACTCGGCTAGCGGGACGCACAATGAGCAGTTCTTC
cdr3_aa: CASSYSASGTHNEQFF

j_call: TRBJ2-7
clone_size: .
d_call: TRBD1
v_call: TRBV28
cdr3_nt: TGTGCCAGCAGTTTGTTATCCGGGACAGGGGCTTACGAGCAGTACTTC
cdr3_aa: CASSLLSGTGAYEQYF

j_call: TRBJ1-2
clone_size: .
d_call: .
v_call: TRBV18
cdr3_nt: TGTGCCAGCTCACCGCCGAGCCGACAACCTAACTATGGCTACACCTTC
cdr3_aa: CASSPPSRQPNYGYTF

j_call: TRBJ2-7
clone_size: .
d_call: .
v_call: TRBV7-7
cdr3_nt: TGTGCCAGCAGCCCCAATCCAGGCTACGAGCAGTACTTC
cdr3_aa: CASSPNPGYEQYF

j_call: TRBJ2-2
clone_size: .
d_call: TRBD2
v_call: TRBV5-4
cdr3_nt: TGTGCCAGCAGCTCTGGAGCGGGAGGGCGTACCGGGGAGCTGTTTTTT
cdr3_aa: CASSSGAGGRTGELFF

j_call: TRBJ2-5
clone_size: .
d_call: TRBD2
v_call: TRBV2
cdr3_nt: TGTGCCAGCAGGATTGGTGGGAGGGAGCAGTACTTC
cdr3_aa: CASRIGGREQYF

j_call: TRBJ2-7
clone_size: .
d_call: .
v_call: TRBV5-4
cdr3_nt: TGTGCCAGCAGCCGCCGCGGGCTCACCGATGCTTCCTACGAGCAGTACTTC
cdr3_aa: CASSRRGLTDASYEQYF